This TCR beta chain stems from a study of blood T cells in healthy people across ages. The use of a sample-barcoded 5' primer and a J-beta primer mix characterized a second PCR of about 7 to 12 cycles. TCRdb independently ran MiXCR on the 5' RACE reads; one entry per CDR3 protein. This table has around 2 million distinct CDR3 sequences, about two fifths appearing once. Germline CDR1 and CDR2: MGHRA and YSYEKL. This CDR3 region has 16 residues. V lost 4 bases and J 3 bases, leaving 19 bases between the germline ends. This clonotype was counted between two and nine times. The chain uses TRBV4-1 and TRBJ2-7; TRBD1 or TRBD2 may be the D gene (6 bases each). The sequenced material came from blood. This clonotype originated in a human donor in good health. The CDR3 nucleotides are TGCGCCAGCAGCCCGCGGGACACCCTGGAAGTCTACGAGCAGTACTTC. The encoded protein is CASSPRDTLEVYEQYF.